This is a list of T cell receptor beta chains from one sample in a study of cytomegalovirus exposure and HLA in healthy donors. Sequenced by immunoSEQ multiplex PCR; TCRdb stores in-frame clones only, minus some. The data contain roughly 240,000 clones, roughly 81% of them seen just once; the ten biggest clones take up 0.2% to 0.3%. Material for sequencing was PBMCs. The receptors derive from a girl between 2 and 10 years old in good health and CMV-seronegative. Both conserved end residues are part of each CDR3. D genes are given only for firm matches.

J | V | D | CDR3
TRBJ2-1 | TRBV5-1 | TRBD2 | CASSLGGGSSYNEQFF
TRBJ2-5 | TRBV19 | TRBD2 | CASSRLAGGSETQYF
TRBJ1-1 | TRBV7-9 | NA | CASSQAFF
TRBJ2-1 | TRBV6-5 | TRBD2 | CASNQGLAGGNEQFF
TRBJ2-7 | TRBV7-2 | TRBD2 | CASSLGTSGVQYF
TRBJ2-7 | TRBV19 | NA | CASSIGGTVTTYEQYF
TRBJ2-7 | TRBV5-1 | NA | CASSPRGHPEYEQYF
TRBJ2-1 | TRBV29-1 | TRBD2 | CSVELPSGAAQFF
TRBJ1-2 | TRBV2 | NA | CASSGRTSYGYTF
TRBJ2-2 | TRBV19 | NA | CASRTTTTGELFF
TRBJ1-5 | TRBV2 | TRBD1 | CASSGQGRNQPQHF
TRBJ1-5 | TRBV27 | NA | CASSSLGQGRGNQPQHF
TRBJ2-2 | TRBV5-1 | NA | CASQIGSDTGELFF
TRBJ2-3 | TRBV7-9 | NA | CASSSTQGTQYF
TRBJ1-2 | TRBV19 | TRBD1 | CASSIPGQFVYGYTF
TRBJ2-5 | TRBV5-5 | NA | CASSLKTAGRETQYF
TRBJ2-7 | TRBV2 | TRBD1 | CASGRQGSYEQYF
TRBJ1-1 | TRBV7-6 | TRBD1 | CASSRDRNTEAFF
TRBJ2-3 | TRBV20-1 | NA | CSARVTNTQYF
TRBJ2-7 | TRBV5-1 | TRBD2 | CASRVAGDPYEQYF
TRBJ1-1 | TRBV5-8 | NA | CASSLGTVVTEAFF
TRBJ2-1 | TRBV2 | NA | CASTVYNEQFF
TRBJ2-2 | TRBV27 | NA | CASSFSGSNTGELFF
TRBJ2-1 | TRBV29-1 | TRBD2 | CSVESAREGSYNEQFF
TRBJ2-5 | TRBV30 | NA | CAWSVQIETQYF
TRBJ1-2 | TRBV2 | NA | CASSDSPDYGYTF
TRBJ1-2 | TRBV10-3 | TRBD1 | CAISEKGQGAEGYTF
TRBJ2-5 | TRBV5-1 | TRBD1 | CASSHPTGGETQYF
TRBJ2-7 | TRBV6-6 | TRBD1 | CASSGGQGLSSEQYF
TRBJ1-2 | TRBV7-6 | NA | CASSLALTGYYGYTF
TRBJ2-1 | TRBV9 | NA | CASSVVSSARYNEQFF
TRBJ2-2 | TRBV7-8 | NA | CASSLPVATGELFF
TRBJ1-6 | TRBV5-3 | NA | CARSPGVGISPLHF
TRBJ1-5 | TRBV28 | TRBD1 | CASSLTGTGLSQPQHF
TRBJ1-6 | TRBV13 | TRBD1 | CASSLDRQGPGTSPLHF
TRBJ1-6 | TRBV27 | TRBD1 | CASSGTAYNSPLHF
TRBJ2-7 | TRBV11-2 | NA | CASSLTDSDSYEQYF
TRBJ1-1 | TRBV27 | NA | CASARRVGTEAFF
TRBJ2-1 | TRBV5-1 | NA | CASSARGTLGHNEQFF
TRBJ1-2 | TRBV29-1 | NA | CSALTGNYGYTF
TRBJ2-1 | TRBV15 | NA | CATSRDYLSSYNEQFF
TRBJ1-2 | TRBV27 | NA | CASSPHRDRAAGYTF
TRBJ2-5 | TRBV5-4 | TRBD1 | CASSIDRGVQTQYF
TRBJ2-7 | TRBV6-1 | TRBD1 | CASSGRTGQAREQYF
TRBJ2-1 | TRBV11-2 | NA | CASSLDWLRRGGYSYNEQFF
TRBJ1-2 | TRBV5-1 | TRBD1 | CASGPGQGVGYTF
TRBJ2-7 | TRBV10-3 | TRBD1 | CAISYGTGSSEQYF
TRBJ1-2 | TRBV7-9 | NA | CASSGPGEEDYTF
TRBJ2-3 | TRBV2 | TRBD2 | CASSSRTSAKDTQYF
TRBJ1-2 | TRBV7-9 | TRBD1 | CASSLQGASLAGTF
TRBJ1-1 | TRBV25-1 | TRBD1 | CASSEQGVNTEAFF
TRBJ1-2 | TRBV2 | TRBD1 | CASTADRVDGYTF
TRBJ1-4 | TRBV5-1 | NA | CASRGSNEKLFF
TRBJ2-5 | TRBV7-9 | NA | CASSLAYSAQETQYF
TRBJ1-1 | TRBV2 | NA | CASSEFRTSNTEAFF
TRBJ1-2 | TRBV5-6 | NA | CASSLIGDRGKHGYTF
TRBJ2-3 | TRBV2 | NA | CASSEFREHTDTQYF